This TCR beta chain was captured in a study of blood T cell repertoires in COVID-19. The method was immunoSEQ multiplex PCR; TCRdb's version includes in-frame clones alone and lacks a portion of them. Among approximately 530,000 clones, 85% to 90% were seen once, and the ten largest hold roughly 8%. The CDR3 runs 13 residues. Germline V gene lookup returns CDR1 LNHDA and CDR2 SQIVND (reference sequence). The ends were cut back, 7 bases at V and 5 bases at J, with 14 bases in the middle. The rearrangement joins TRBV19 to TRBJ1-1; D is possibly TRBD1 (5 bases). What was sequenced was peripheral blood. The receptor was isolated from a woman aged 45-59 years with COVID-19, enrolled during active disease. The CDR3: CASKMGGDTEAFF. Written as DNA, the CDR3 is TGTGCCAGTAAGATGGGAGGGGATACTGAAGCTTTCTTT.